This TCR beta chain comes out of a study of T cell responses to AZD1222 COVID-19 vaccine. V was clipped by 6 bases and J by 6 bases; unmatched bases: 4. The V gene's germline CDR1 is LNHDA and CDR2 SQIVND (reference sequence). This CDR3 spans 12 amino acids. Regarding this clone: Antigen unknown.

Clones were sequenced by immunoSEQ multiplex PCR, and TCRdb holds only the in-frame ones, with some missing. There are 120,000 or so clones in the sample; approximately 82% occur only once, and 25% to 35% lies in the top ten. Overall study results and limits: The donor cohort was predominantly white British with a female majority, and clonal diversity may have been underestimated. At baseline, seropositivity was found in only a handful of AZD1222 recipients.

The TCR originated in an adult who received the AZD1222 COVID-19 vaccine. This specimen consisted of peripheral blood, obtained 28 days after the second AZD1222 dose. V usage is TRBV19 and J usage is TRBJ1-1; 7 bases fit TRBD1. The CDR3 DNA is TGTGCCAGTAGCCTACAGGGGTCTGAAGCTTTCTTT. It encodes CASSLQGSEAFF.